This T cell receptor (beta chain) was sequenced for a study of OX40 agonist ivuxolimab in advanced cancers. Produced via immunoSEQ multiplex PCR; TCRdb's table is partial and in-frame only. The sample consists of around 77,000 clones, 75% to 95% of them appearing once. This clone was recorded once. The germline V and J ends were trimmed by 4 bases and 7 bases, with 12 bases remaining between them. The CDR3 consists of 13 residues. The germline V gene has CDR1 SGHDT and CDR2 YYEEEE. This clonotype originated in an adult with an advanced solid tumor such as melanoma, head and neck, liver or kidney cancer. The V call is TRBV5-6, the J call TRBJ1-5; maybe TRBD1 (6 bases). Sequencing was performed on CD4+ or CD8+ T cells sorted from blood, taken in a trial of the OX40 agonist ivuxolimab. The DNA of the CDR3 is TGTGCCAGCAGCCCGGAGGGGGACCAGCCCCAGCATTTT. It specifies CASSPEGDQPQHF.